This T cell receptor (beta chain) was identified during a study of blood T cell repertoires in COVID-19. Study-level background: COVID-19 samples from acute and convalescent phases originated in the United States, Italy and Spain. Sample material is recorded as cDNA or gDNA derived from T cells, B-cell-depleted T cells, or PBMCs.

Patients at the Seattle site were enrolled during active infection and followed longitudinally. Study processing details: Nucleated cell number was recorded as an estimate derived from reference gene primer amplification. Data came from immunoSEQ multiplex PCR; TCRdb stores just in-frame clones and leaves some out. V and J calls and clone size are given by that table; D and trimming were obtained from the DNA. The sample consists of over 150,000 clones, around 94% of them appearing once. The CDR3 totals 16 residues. Germline lookup yields CDR1 MNHNS and CDR2 SASEGT. Deletions cut 0 bases from V and 5 bases from J, with 14 bases between.

The sequence was collected from a man younger than 40 with COVID-19, enrolled during active disease. The chain joins TRBV6-1 to TRBJ1-5; D is ambiguous. Sequencing used peripheral blood. CDR3 amino acids: CASSEAAQMPHQPQHF. CDR3 nucleotides: TGTGCCAGCAGTGAAGCCGCACAGATGCCCCATCAGCCCCAGCATTTT.